This TCR beta chain was sequenced for a study of a mutant IDH1 vaccine in newly diagnosed glioma. Overall study context: Vaccinations were initiated 4-6 weeks following radiotherapy alone, or were given together with temozolomide cycles. The treated population exhibited a male proportion of roughly 62%, a female proportion of about 38%, and a mean age of around 40 years.

Described time point: week 35, safety follow-up. Doses of 300 ug of mutant IDH1 20-mer peptide were given with topical imiquimod. The germline V gene encodes CDR1 KGHSH and CDR2 LQKENI. CDR3 length equals 14 residues. V was cut by 3 bases and J by 5 bases, with 13 bases left in between. This clone showed up just a few times. What it binds is not known. Only in-frame clones appear in the TCRdb table, and some are missing; sequencing was by immunoSEQ multiplex PCR. Among tens of thousands of clones listed, around 81% were seen once. The source was PBMCs, collected from a glioma patient whose treatment included an IDH1 peptide vaccine. This TCR derives from a woman aged 40 to 50 with glioma. Some clones in this sample may be carry-over from other donors' samples. The rearrangement joins TRBV18 to TRBJ1-1, with D maybe TRBD1 (6 bases). In DNA form, the CDR3 reads TGTGCCAGCTCACCGAGACAGGCCCGGACTGAAGCTTTCTTT. Its protein is CASSPRQARTEAFF.